This TCR beta chain was identified in a study of regulatory T cells in long-lasting Graves disease. Points from the study as a whole: New patients shared about 910 public clonotypes, and persistent patients shared more, with a few thousand.

The V gene's germline CDR1 is SGDLS and CDR2 YYNGEE. CDR3 length: 13 residues. Trimming left V 0 bases short and J 6 bases short, with 10 bases between. This clonotype was seen many times. Its target is unknown. The sample's time point: newly diagnosed GD, antithyroid drugs for less than 3 months. PBMCs provided the RNA from which the TCR library was made. Building the TCR beta libraries relied on iRepertoire HTBI primers, and CDR3 regions underwent Arm-PCR. TCRdb recomputed calls from the multiplex PCR reads with MiXCR, one row per CDR3 protein. Of roughly 520,000 distinct CDR3 sequences in the sample, more than 10% were seen once. The same data also went into a second study, on T cells in Graves' hyperthyroidism and ophthalmopathy. That work adds: Hyperthyroidism was newly diagnosed in patients aged 18 to 65 (duration under 2 months). Uncontrolled infection, other autoimmune disease, pregnancy or lactation excluded patients. The model anticipated ophthalmopathy a median approximately 6.6 months pre-onset.

The chain combines TRBV9 with TRBJ2-7; D may be TRBD2 (5 bases). The source is a woman in her twenties or thirties with Graves disease. The specimen was peripheral blood mononuclear cells (PBMCs), collected at new diagnosis, from a patient treated with antithyroid drugs. CDR3 bases: TGTGCCAGCAGCGTAGACGGGGTCGGCGAGCAGTACTTC. It yields the protein CASSVDGVGEQYF. The entire variable domain, with the rest obtained from reference TRBV9 and TRBJ2-7, is as follows: DSGVTQTPKHLITATGQRVTLRCSPRSGDLSVYWYQQSLDQGLQFLIQYYNGEERAKGNILERFSAQQFPDLHSELNLSSLELGDSALYFCASSVDGVGEQYFGPGTRLTVT.